These T cell receptor beta chains were read from a single sample in a study of T cell repertoires in cytomegalovirus infection. One entry per CDR3 protein, called by TCRdb with MiXCR from the reads. Counted here are roughly 190,000 distinct CDR3 sequences, roughly 9.8% occurring once; the ten biggest clones make up roughly 5.1%. The specimen was PBMCs. The source is a human donor in good health (CMV status not recorded). Some clones in this sample may be carry-over from other donors' samples. Both conserved end residues are part of each CDR3. D genes are given only for firm matches. The size of a clone is reported for some rows only, either as once, few or many, or as a class for expanded clones.

clone_size j_call d_call v_call cdr3_nt cdr3_aa
many TRBJ2-1 . TRBV14 TGTGCCAGCAGCCAAGGTCTATCTCAGTTCTTC CASSQGLSQFF
many TRBJ2-3 . TRBV11-2 TGTGCCAGCAGCTTAGTCGCTAGTAGCACAGATACGCAGTATTTT CASSLVASSTDTQYF
. TRBJ1-1 . TRBV19 TGTGCCAGTAGTATTAGTGGATTTGCGAACACTGAAGCTTTCTTT CASSISGFANTEAFF
many TRBJ2-2 TRBD2 TRBV7-6 TGTGCCAGCAGCTTGACGGGCGGGAGCCCGAACACCGGGGAGCTGTTTTTT CASSLTGGSPNTGELFF
many TRBJ1-2 . TRBV7-9 TGTGCCAGCAGCTTCTCATCCGGTGGCTACACCTTC CASSFSSGGYTF
many TRBJ2-1 TRBD2 TRBV15 TGTGCCACCAGCAGAGCCCTTAGTGGGGGGGGGACTTACAATGAGCAGTTCTTC CATSRALSGGGTYNEQFF
few TRBJ1-1 TRBD1 TRBV20-1 TGCAGTGCTAGAGATCCCGGCAGGGGGTACACTGAAGCTTTCTTT CSARDPGRGYTEAFF
many TRBJ2-7 TRBD2 TRBV7-2 TGTGCCAGCAGCACCTCTGGGACTAGCTACGAGCAGTACTTC CASSTSGTSYEQYF
many TRBJ1-6 TRBD1 TRBV29-1 TGCAGCGTAAAAACGACAGGGGCTACTAATTCACCCCTCCACTTT CSVKTTGATNSPLHF
many TRBJ1-2 . TRBV6-1 TGTGCCAGCAGGGTGTTTTACTATGGCTACACCTTC CASRVFYYGYTF
many TRBJ1-2 TRBD1 TRBV11-2 TGTGCCAGCAGCTCTGTTCTGGGGACAGGGGTGGACTATGGCTACACCTTC CASSSVLGTGVDYGYTF
many TRBJ2-5 . TRBV11-2 TGTGCCAGCAGCTTAGGGGGCCCTAGGGCCGAGACCCAGTACTTC CASSLGGPRAETQYF
. TRBJ2-1 TRBD2 TRBV6-2/TRBV6-3 TGTGCCAGCAGTTACTCTCCCAGCGGGAGGGCCGAAGGGTACAATGAGCAGTTCTTC CASSYSPSGRAEGYNEQFF
many TRBJ1-2 . TRBV29-1 TGCAGCGTTGTGGCAGGGGAAGATTTCTATGGCTACACCTTC CSVVAGEDFYGYTF
. TRBJ2-2 . TRBV14 TGTGCCAGCAGCCGGAGGAGCGGTACCGGGGAGCTGTTTTTT CASSRRSGTGELFF
many TRBJ2-7 . TRBV28 TGTGCCAGCAGTTTATGGCTGGGGGTCGGGTACGAGCAGTACTTC CASSLWLGVGYEQYF
many TRBJ2-7 TRBD1 TRBV7-2 TGTGCCAGCAGCTTAAATACTGGGACAGGGGGCTACGAGCAGTACTTC CASSLNTGTGGYEQYF
many TRBJ1-1 . TRBV7-2 TGTGCCAGCAGCTTACGGGTTTCTGAAGCTTTCTTT CASSLRVSEAFF
many TRBJ1-1 . TRBV19 TGTGCCAGTAGTGTAGGGACATGGGGAGCTTTCTTT CASSVGTWGAFF
few TRBJ2-5 TRBD1 TRBV24-1 TGTGCCACCAGTGATTTAAGGGGGACAGGGAGGGAGACCCAGTACTTC CATSDLRGTGRETQYF
. TRBJ1-2 . TRBV19 TGTGCCAGTAGTGGAGACAAGAATTGGGATGGCTACACCTTC CASSGDKNWDGYTF
. TRBJ2-3 TRBD2 TRBV20-1 TGCAGTGCTGAGGGGACGACTAGCGGGAGCACAGATACGCAGTATTTT CSAEGTTSGSTDTQYF